The entry below describes one T cell receptor beta chain. These data come from a study of blood T cell repertoires in COVID-19. Study details: Samples of COVID-19 (acute and convalescent) were obtained from the United States, Italy and Spain. The analysed material was cDNA or gDNA that came from T cells, B-cell-depleted T cells, or PBMCs.

In the original workflow: Estimation of nucleated cell counts relied on the amplification of reference gene primers. Assay: immunoSEQ multiplex PCR; the TCRdb copy retains only in-frame clones and omits some. Clone size and the V and J calls come from that table; the DNA yielded D and trimming. The sample has some 120,000 clones; 88% are singletons. The CDR3 has 16 residues. V was clipped by 3 bases and J by 9 bases, with 21 bases between them. Germline CDR1 MNHEY, CDR2 SVGAGI. This clonotype originated in a human donor in a cohort sampled during active COVID-19. V is TRBV6-5 and J is TRBJ2-1; tentative D call: TRBD2 (6 bases). The sample consisted of peripheral blood. This CDR3 reads CASSYGTLGRLGEQFF. Written as DNA, the CDR3 is TGTGCCAGCAGTTATGGGACCTTGGGGAGGTTAGGTGAGCAGTTCTTC.